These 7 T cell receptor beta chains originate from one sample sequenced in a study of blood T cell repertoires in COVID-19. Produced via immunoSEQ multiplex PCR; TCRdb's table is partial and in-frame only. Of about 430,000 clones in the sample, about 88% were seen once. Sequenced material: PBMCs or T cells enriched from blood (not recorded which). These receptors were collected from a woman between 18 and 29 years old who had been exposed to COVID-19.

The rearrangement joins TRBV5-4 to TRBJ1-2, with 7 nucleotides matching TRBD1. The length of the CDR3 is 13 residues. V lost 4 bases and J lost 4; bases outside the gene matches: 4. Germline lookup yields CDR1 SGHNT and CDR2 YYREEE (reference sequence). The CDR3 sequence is CASSPDRSYGYTF. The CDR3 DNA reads TGTGCCAGCAGCCCGGACAGGAGCTATGGCTACACCTTC. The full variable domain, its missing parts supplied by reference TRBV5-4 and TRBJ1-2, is ETGVTQSPTHLIKTRGQQVTLRCSSQSGHNTVSWYQQALGQGPQFIFQYYREEENGRGNFPPRFSGLQFPNYSSELNVNALELDDSALYLCASSPDRSYGYTFGSGTRLTVV.

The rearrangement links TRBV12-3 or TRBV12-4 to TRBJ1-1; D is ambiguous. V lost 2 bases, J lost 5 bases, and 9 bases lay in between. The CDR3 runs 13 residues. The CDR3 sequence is CASSLWQDTEAFF. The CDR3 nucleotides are TGTGCCAGCAGTTTATGGCAGGATACTGAAGCTTTCTTT.

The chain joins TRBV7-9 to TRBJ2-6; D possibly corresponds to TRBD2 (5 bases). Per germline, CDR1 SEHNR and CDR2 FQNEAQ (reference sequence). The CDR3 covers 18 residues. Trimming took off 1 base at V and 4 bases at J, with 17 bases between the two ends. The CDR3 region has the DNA TGTGCCAGCAGCTTAGACTCGGCCCCTTCGGGGGGGGCCAACGTCCTGACTTTC. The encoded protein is CASSLDSAPSGGANVLTF.

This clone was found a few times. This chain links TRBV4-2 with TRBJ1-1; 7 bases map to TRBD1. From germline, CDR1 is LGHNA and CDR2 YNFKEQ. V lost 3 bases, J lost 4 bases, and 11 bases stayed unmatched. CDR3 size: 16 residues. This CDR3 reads CASSQSTGERRTEAFF. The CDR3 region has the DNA TGTGCCAGCAGCCAGAGTACAGGGGAGAGGCGCACTGAAGCTTTCTTT.

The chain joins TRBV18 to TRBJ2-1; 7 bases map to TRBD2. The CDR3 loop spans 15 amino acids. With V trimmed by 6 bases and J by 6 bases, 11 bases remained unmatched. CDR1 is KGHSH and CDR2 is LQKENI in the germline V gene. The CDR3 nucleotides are TGTGCCAGCTCGAAGCAGGGCGGGGGTGGCAATGAGCAGTTCTTC. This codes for CASSKQGGGGNEQFF.

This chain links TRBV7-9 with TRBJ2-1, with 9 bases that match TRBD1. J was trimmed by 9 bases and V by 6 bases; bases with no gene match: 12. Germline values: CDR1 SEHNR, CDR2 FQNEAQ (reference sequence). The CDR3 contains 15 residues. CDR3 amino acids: CASRPPGQGSGEQFF. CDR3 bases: TGTGCCAGCAGACCCCCGGGACAGGGTTCAGGTGAGCAGTTCTTC.

CDR3 amino acids: CASSPGLAGVIGYEQYF. CDR3 nucleotides: TGCGCCAGCAGCCCCGGACTAGCGGGAGTTATTGGGTACGAGCAGTACTTC. This rearrangement joins TRBV5-1 to TRBJ2-7; 13 bases line up with TRBD2. CDR1 and CDR2 from the germline V gene are SGHRS and YFSETQ. The CDR3 totals 17 residues. Losses at the gene ends were 4 bases for V and 4 bases for J; bases not matched to a gene: 11.